Listed below are T cell receptor beta chains from one sample, sequenced in a study of T cell repertoires in cytomegalovirus infection. TCRdb re-derived calls from the reads in MiXCR, one entry per CDR3 protein. The table shows over 250,000 distinct CDR3 sequences, with around 25% occurring only once. The sequenced sample consisted of PBMCs. The source of these receptors is a human donor in good health (CMV status not recorded). Some clones in this sample may be carry-over from other donors' samples. The CDR3 runs from the conserved cysteine through the conserved F or W. A D gene is named only where the DNA matches it firmly. Some rows have no size entry. The others give once, few or many, or a class for an expanded clone.

CDR3aa,CDR3nt,v_gene,abundance,d_gene,j_gene
CASSTRDSYNEQFF,TGTGCCAGCAGCACTCGGGACTCCTACAATGAGCAGTTCTTC,TRBV5-4,few,.,TRBJ2-1
CASSFGSRKNTEAFF,TGTGCCAGCAGTTTCGGGTCTCGAAAGAACACTGAAGCTTTCTTT,TRBV12-3/TRBV12-4,.,.,TRBJ1-1
CSVGEGGASYEQYF,TGCAGCGTGGGGGAGGGGGGAGCCTCCTACGAGCAGTACTTC,TRBV29-1,.,.,TRBJ2-7
CSARDGLAGTYEQFF,TGCAGTGCTAGGGACGGACTAGCGGGGACCTATGAGCAGTTCTTC,TRBV20-1,.,TRBD2,TRBJ2-1
CSGRGLQPNYEQYF,TGCAGCGGGAGGGGTTTACAACCCAACTACGAGCAGTACTTC,TRBV29-1,.,.,TRBJ2-7
CASSSSGGSYEQYF,TGTGCCAGCAGCTCTAGCGGGGGCTCCTACGAGCAGTACTTC,TRBV7-2,many,TRBD2,TRBJ2-7
CASSLASGGEYEQFF,TGTGCCAGCAGCTTAGCAAGCGGGGGGGAGTATGAGCAGTTCTTC,TRBV7-2,many,TRBD2,TRBJ2-1
CASSSTVGVRGVEQYF,TGTGCCAGCAGCTCCACCGTGGGGGTGCGGGGCGTCGAGCAGTACTTC,TRBV7-2,many,.,TRBJ2-7
CASRGYLQDESNEQFF,TGTGCCAGCAGGGGGTATTTGCAGGACGAATCTAATGAGCAGTTCTTC,TRBV2,.,.,TRBJ2-1
CASSLYGTGRNTEAFF,TGTGCCAGCAGCTTGTACGGGACAGGGCGGAACACTGAAGCTTTCTTT,TRBV7-2,many,TRBD1,TRBJ1-1
CASSPNAGGTYSNQPQHF,TGTGCCAGCAGCCCGAACGCGGGGGGTACTTATAGCAATCAGCCCCAGCATTTT,TRBV7-9,few,.,TRBJ1-5
CASSPGTSGSYEQYF,TGTGCCAGCAGCCCAGGGACTAGCGGGAGTTACGAGCAGTACTTC,TRBV11-2,few,TRBD2,TRBJ2-7
CASSRERFFGEAFF,TGCGCCAGCAGCCGGGAACGGTTCTTCGGGGAAGCTTTCTTT,TRBV5-1,.,.,TRBJ1-1
CASSFTSGRRGETQYF,TGTGCCAGCAGCTTTACTAGCGGGAGAAGGGGAGAGACCCAGTACTTC,TRBV7-2,.,TRBD2,TRBJ2-5
CASSLGSYNEQFF,TGTGCCAGCAGCTTAGGCTCATACAATGAGCAGTTCTTC,TRBV7-2,many,.,TRBJ2-1
CASSVPFGQGYSGNTIYF,TGTGCCAGCAGTGTGCCCTTCGGACAGGGTTACTCTGGAAACACCATATATTTT,TRBV25-1,many,TRBD1,TRBJ1-3
CASSHGRGFSTDTRYF,TGTGCCAGCAGCCATGGCAGGGGCTTTAGCACAGATACGCGGTATTTT,TRBV3-1,.,.,TRBJ2-3
CASSPSWEQYF,TGTGCCAGCAGCCCCTCGTGGGAGCAGTACTTC,TRBV12-3/TRBV12-4,.,.,TRBJ2-7
CASRDPPGEAFF,TGTGCCAGCAGAGACCCTCCAGGGGAAGCTTTCTTT,TRBV6-1,.,.,TRBJ1-1
CASSLGLAGDRLFF,TGTGCCAGCAGCTTAGGACTAGCGGGAGATAGGTTGTTCTTC,TRBV7-2,many,TRBD2,TRBJ2-1
CASSSRFSQETQYF,TGTGCCAGCAGCTCCAGGTTTTCTCAGGAGACCCAGTACTTC,TRBV7-2,many,.,TRBJ2-5
CASGEGTTNEKLFF,TGTGCCAGCGGTGAAGGGACAACTAATGAAAAACTGTTTTTT,TRBV28,.,.,TRBJ1-4
CASSRGLGNGYTF,TGTGCCAGCAGCAGGGGGCTGGGAAATGGCTACACCTTC,TRBV2,.,TRBD1,TRBJ1-2
CASSAGLAGATGELFF,TGTGCCAGCAGCGCCGGACTAGCGGGAGCCACCGGGGAGCTGTTTTTT,TRBV11-3,many,TRBD2,TRBJ2-2
CAISESVEVGVDYTDTQYF,TGTGCCATCAGTGAGTCGGTGGAAGTAGGCGTAGACTACACAGATACGCAGTATTTT,TRBV10-3,.,.,TRBJ2-3
CSARDPGGLYTIYGYTF,TGCAGTGCTAGAGATCCGGGAGGTCTCTATACGATCTATGGCTACACCTTC,TRBV20-1,.,.,TRBJ1-2
CASSYSTRVLDTQYF,TGTGCCAGCAGTTACTCGACACGGGTATTGGATACGCAGTATTTT,TRBV6-6,.,.,TRBJ2-3
CASRIQGYEQYF,TGTGCCAGCAGGATACAGGGCTACGAGCAGTACTTC,TRBV28,.,.,TRBJ2-7
CASRTQSSGNTIYF,TGTGCCAGCAGGACACAAAGCTCTGGAAACACCATATATTTT,TRBV7-2,many,.,TRBJ1-3
CSVDSPGQGISGYGYTF,TGCAGCGTGGATAGTCCGGGACAGGGGATTTCTGGCTATGGCTACACCTTC,TRBV29-1,few,TRBD1,TRBJ1-2
CASSEALTANSPLHF,TGTGCCAGCAGTGAAGCGTTGACGGCAAATTCACCCCTCCACTTT,TRBV6-1,few,.,TRBJ1-6
CASSPLTGRHQETQYF,TGTGCCAGCAGCCCGCTAACAGGGAGACACCAAGAGACCCAGTACTTC,TRBV14,.,.,TRBJ2-5
CASSRDTLNTEAFF,TGTGCCAGCAGCAGAGACACCCTGAACACTGAAGCTTTCTTT,TRBV11-1,.,.,TRBJ1-1
CASSPGLPGGLQETQYF,TGTGCCAGCTCGCCGGGACTACCGGGGGGCCTACAAGAGACCCAGTACTTC,TRBV18,few,.,TRBJ2-5
CASSQELAGVTYNEQFF,TGCGCCAGCAGCCAAGAACTAGCGGGAGTCACCTACAATGAGCAGTTCTTC,TRBV4-3,.,TRBD2,TRBJ2-1
CASSLLLDRAGQPQHF,TGTGCCAGCAGTCTCCTATTGGACAGGGCTGGGCAGCCCCAGCATTTT,TRBV2,.,TRBD1,TRBJ1-5
CASSLNDRSYEQYF,TGTGCCAGCAGTTTAAACGACAGGTCCTACGAGCAGTACTTC,TRBV12-3/TRBV12-4,.,.,TRBJ2-7
CASSIIGPYGYTF,TGTGCCAGCAGCATCATCGGGCCCTATGGCTACACCTTC,TRBV28,few,.,TRBJ1-2
CASTRASWGEKLFF,TGTGCCAGCACCAGGGCCTCGTGGGGTGAAAAACTGTTTTTT,TRBV7-2,many,.,TRBJ1-4
CASSGYRDGEQYF,TGTGCCAGCAGCGGGTACAGGGATGGAGAGCAGTACTTC,TRBV7-2,many,.,TRBJ2-7
CASSPAGLRDTQYF,TGTGCCAGCAGCCCGGCGGGGCTTCGAGATACGCAGTATTTT,TRBV11-2,many,.,TRBJ2-3
CASSWTGGDGYTF,TGTGCCAGCAGCTGGACAGGGGGAGATGGCTACACCTTC,TRBV11-2,many,TRBD1,TRBJ1-2
CASSRGLAGGIPFVNEQFF,TGTGCCAGCAGCCGGGGACTAGCGGGAGGTATCCCCTTTGTTAATGAGCAGTTCTTC,TRBV7-4,many,TRBD2,TRBJ2-1
CASSYSLSYNEQFF,TGTGCCAGCAGTTACTCACTCTCCTACAATGAGCAGTTCTTC,TRBV6-2/TRBV6-3,many,.,TRBJ2-1
CASSPGPAAYNEQFF,TGTGCCAGCAGCCCGGGACCGGCGGCCTACAATGAGCAGTTCTTC,TRBV11-2,many,.,TRBJ2-1
CAWSVGQDREAFF,TGTGCCTGGAGTGTGGGGCAGGACAGAGAAGCTTTCTTT,TRBV30,few,.,TRBJ1-1